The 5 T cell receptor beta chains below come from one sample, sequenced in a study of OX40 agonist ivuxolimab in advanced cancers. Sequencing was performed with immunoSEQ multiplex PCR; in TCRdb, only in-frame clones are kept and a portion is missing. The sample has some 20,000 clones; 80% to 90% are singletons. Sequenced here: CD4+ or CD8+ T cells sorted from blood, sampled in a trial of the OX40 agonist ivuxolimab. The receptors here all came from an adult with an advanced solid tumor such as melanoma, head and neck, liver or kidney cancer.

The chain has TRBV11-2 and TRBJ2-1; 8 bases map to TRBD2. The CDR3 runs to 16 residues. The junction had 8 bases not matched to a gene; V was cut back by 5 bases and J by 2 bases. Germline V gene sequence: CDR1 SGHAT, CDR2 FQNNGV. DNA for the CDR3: TGTGCCAGCAGCCCCTTACTAGCGGTCGCCTACAATGAGCAGTTCTTC. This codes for CASSPLLAVAYNEQFF.

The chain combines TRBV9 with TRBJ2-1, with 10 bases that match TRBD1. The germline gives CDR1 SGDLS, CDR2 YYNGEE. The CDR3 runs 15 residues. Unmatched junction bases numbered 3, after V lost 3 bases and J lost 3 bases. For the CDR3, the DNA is TGTGCCAGCAGCGCCCGGACAGGGGGCTACAATGAGCAGTTCTTC. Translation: CASSARTGGYNEQFF.

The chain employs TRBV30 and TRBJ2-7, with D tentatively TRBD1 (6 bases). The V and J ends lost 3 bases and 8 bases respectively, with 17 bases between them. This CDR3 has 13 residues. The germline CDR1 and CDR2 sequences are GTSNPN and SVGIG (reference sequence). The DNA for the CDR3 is TGTGCCTGGAGCCCGCCGGGACAAAAGCAGCAGTACTTC. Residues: CAWSPPGQKQQYF.

For the CDR3, the DNA is TGTGCCAGCAGCGTAGCAGGGACTGAAGAGACCCAGTACTTC. It specifies CASSVAGTEETQYF. The chain recombines TRBV9 with TRBJ2-5, with D perhaps TRBD2 (6 bases). With 0 bases removed from V and 3 bases from J, the gap between germline ends came to 9 bases. Germline loops: CDR1 SGDLS, CDR2 YYNGEE. This CDR3 contains 14 residues.

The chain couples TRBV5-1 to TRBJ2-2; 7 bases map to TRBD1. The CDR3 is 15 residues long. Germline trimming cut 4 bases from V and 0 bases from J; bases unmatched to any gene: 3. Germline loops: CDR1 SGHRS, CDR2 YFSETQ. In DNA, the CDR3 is TGCGCCAGCAGCATGACAGGGTCGAACACCGGGGAGCTGTTTTTT. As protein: CASSMTGSNTGELFF.